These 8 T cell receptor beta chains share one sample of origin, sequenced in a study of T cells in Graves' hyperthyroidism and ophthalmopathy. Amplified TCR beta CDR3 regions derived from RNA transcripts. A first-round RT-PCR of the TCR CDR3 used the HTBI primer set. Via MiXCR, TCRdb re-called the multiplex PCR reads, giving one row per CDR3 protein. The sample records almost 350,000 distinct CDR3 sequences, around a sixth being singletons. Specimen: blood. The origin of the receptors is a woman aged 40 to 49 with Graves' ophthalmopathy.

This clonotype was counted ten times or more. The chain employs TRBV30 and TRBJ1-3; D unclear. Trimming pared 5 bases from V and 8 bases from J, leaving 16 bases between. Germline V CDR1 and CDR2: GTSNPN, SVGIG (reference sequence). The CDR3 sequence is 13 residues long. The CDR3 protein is CAWGLYGRDTIYF. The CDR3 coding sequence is TGTGCCTGGGGCCTCTACGGGCGGGACACCATATATTTT. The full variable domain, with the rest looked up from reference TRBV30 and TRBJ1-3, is SQTIHQWPATLVQPVGSPLSLECTVEGTSNPNLYWYRQAAGRGLQLLFYSVGIGQISSEVPQNLSASRPQDRQFILSSKKLLLSDSGFYLCAWGLYGRDTIYFGEGSWLTVV.

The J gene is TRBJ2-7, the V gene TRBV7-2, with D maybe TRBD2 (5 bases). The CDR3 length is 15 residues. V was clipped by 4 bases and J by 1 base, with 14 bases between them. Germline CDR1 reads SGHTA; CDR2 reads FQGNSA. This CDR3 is CASSYGLAFSYEQYF. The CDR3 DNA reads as TGTGCCAGCAGCTACGGATTAGCGTTTTCCTACGAGCAGTACTTC.

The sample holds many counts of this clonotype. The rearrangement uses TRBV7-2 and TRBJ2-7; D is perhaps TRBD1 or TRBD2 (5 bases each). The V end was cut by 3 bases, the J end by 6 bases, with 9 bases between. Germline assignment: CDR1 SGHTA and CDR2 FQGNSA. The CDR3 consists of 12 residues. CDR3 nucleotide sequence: TGTGCCAGCAGCTTCCCCGGGGCCGAGCAGTACTTC. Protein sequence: CASSFPGAEQYF.

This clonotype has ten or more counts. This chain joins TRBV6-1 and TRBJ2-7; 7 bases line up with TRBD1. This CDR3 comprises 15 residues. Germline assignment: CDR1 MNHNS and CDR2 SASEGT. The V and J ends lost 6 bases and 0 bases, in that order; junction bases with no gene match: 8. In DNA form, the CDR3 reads TGTGCCAGCAGCCAGACAGGGTCAAACTCCTACGAGCAGTACTTC. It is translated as CASSQTGSNSYEQYF.

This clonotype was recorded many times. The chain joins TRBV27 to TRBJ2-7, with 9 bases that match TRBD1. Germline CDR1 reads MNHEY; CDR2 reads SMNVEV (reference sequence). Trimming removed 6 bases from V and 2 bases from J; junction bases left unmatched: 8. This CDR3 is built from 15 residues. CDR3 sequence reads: CASRAGQGFTYEQYF. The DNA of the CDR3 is TGTGCCAGCAGAGCCGGACAGGGGTTTACCTACGAGCAGTACTTC.

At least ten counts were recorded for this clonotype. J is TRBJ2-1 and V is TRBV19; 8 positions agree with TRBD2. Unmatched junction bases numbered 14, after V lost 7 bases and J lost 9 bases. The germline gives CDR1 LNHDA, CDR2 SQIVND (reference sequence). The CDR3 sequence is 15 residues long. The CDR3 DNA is TGTGCCAGTACCGGTAGCGGGGCCGAGGCTTCTGAGCAGTTCTTC. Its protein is CASTGSGAEASEQFF.

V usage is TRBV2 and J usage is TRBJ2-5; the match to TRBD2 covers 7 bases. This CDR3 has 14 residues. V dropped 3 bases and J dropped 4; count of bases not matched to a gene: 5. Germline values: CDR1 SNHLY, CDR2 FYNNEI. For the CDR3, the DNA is TGTGCCAGCAGTGACTGGGAGGGCCCAGAGACCCAGTACTTC. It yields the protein CASSDWEGPETQYF.

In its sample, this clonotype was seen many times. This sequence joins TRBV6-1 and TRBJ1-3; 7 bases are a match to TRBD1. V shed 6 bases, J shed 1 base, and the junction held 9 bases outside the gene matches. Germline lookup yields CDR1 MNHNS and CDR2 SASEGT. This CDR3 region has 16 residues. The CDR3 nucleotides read TGTGCCAGCAGAAAAACAGGGGACTTATCTGGAAACACCATATATTTT. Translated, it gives CASRKTGDLSGNTIYF.